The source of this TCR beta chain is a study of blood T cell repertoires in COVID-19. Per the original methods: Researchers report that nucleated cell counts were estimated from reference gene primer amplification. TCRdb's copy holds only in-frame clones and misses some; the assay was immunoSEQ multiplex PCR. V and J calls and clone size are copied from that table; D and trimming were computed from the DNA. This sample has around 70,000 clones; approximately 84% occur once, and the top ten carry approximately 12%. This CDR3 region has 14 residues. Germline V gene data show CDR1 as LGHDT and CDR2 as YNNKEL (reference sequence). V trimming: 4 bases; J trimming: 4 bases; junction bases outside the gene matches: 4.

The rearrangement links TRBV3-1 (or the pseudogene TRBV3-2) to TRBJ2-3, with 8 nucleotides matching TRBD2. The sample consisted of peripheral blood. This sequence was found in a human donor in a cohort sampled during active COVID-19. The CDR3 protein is CASSRSGGADTQYF. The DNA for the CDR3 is TGTGCCAGCAGCCGCAGCGGGGGTGCAGATACGCAGTATTTT.